Each of the 20 T cell receptor beta chains below was sequenced from the same sample in a study of OX40 agonist ivuxolimab in advanced cancers. Only in-frame clones appear in the TCRdb table, and some are missing; sequencing was by immunoSEQ multiplex PCR. The profile shows over 70,000 clones, roughly 91% of them singletons. Sample: CD4+ or CD8+ T cells sorted from blood, taken in a trial of the OX40 agonist ivuxolimab. These receptor sequences come from an adult with an advanced solid tumor such as melanoma, head and neck, liver or kidney cancer.

V is TRBV7-2 and J is TRBJ1-6; D is undetermined. This CDR3 region has 17 residues. Trimming removed 5 bases from V and 0 bases from J, with 14 bases in between. CDR1 is SGHTA, CDR2 FQGNSA, per germline. CDR3 bases: TGTGCCAGCAGCCCGAGAGCAGCAACCTCCTATAATTCACCCCTCCACTTT. This sequence encodes CASSPRAATSYNSPLHF.

The V call is TRBV6-1, the J call TRBJ1-1; D not certain. The CDR3 covers 14 residues. Looked up from germline, CDR1 is MNHNS and CDR2 is SASEGT. Trimming took off 6 bases at V and 3 bases at J, with 14 bases between the two ends. The CDR3 protein is CASSLQWGDTEAFF. The DNA of the CDR3 is TGTGCCAGCAGCTTACAGTGGGGAGACACTGAAGCTTTCTTT.

CDR3 protein: CASSLAKLAGGPHEQYF. In nucleotides, the CDR3 is TGTGCCAGCAGCTTGGCAAAACTAGCGGGAGGACCCCACGAGCAGTACTTC. This chain links TRBV5-4 with TRBJ2-7; 12 positions match TRBD2. V was pared by 0 bases and J by 5 bases, with 9 bases of the junction left unmatched. Germline lookup yields CDR1 SGHNT and CDR2 YYREEE (reference sequence). The CDR3 runs 17 residues.

The chain recombines TRBV6-5 with TRBJ1-1; no clear D. The ends were cut back, 6 bases at V and 3 bases at J, with 14 bases in the middle. Germline values: CDR1 MNHEY, CDR2 SVGAGI. The CDR3 is 14 amino acids. CDR3 amino acids: CASRGMTDHTEAFF. CDR3 coding DNA: TGTGCCAGCAGGGGGATGACGGATCACACTGAAGCTTTCTTT.

In nucleotides, the CDR3 is TGTGCCAGCAGCTCCCTAGTGCGGGGCGAGAAGTTCTTC. Protein product: CASSSLVRGEKFF. V is TRBV7-8 and J is TRBJ2-1; D perhaps matches TRBD2 (6 bases). CDR3 size: 13 residues. The germline gives CDR1 SGHVS, CDR2 FQNEAQ. V was trimmed by 4 bases and J by 14 bases, leaving 18 bases between them.

The J gene is TRBJ2-5, the V gene TRBV19; TRBD2 is a possible D gene (5 bases). The CDR3 sequence is 13 residues long. Germline V gene lookup returns CDR1 LNHDA and CDR2 SQIVND (reference sequence). Trimming took 4 bases from V and 5 from J, leaving 11 bases between them. The CDR3 loop is CASSSSGRETQYF. As DNA, the CDR3 is TGTGCCAGTAGTAGCAGCGGACGGGAGACCCAGTACTTC. Based on the CDR3 plus reference TRBV19 and TRBJ2-5, the full variable domain is DGGITQSPKYLFRKEGQNVTLSCEQNLNHDAMYWYRQDPGQGLRLIYYSQIVNDFQKGDIAEGYSVSREKKESFPLTVTSAQKNPTAFYLCASSSSGRETQYFGPGTRLLVL.

The chain uses TRBV11-2 and TRBJ2-7; TRBD2 matches 11 bases. This CDR3 is 15 amino acids long. The ends lost 5 bases at V and 3 bases at J; junction bases unmatched: 6. Looked up from germline, CDR1 is SGHAT and CDR2 is FQNNGV. CDR3 sequence reads: CASSLSTSGSYEQYF. CDR3 sequence (DNA): TGTGCCAGCAGCCTAAGCACTAGCGGGAGCTACGAGCAGTACTTC.

The chain is built from TRBV15 and TRBJ1-5; no definite D call. The CDR3 is made up of 15 amino acids. V gave up 0 bases and J gave up 5 bases, with 11 bases separating them. CDR1 and CDR2 (germline): LNHNV, YYDKDF (reference sequence). For the CDR3, the DNA is TGTGCCACCAGCAGAGACAGCAAAGTTGATCAGCCCCAGCATTTT. Protein product: CATSRDSKVDQPQHF.

The chain has TRBV23-1 and TRBJ2-7; no clear D gene. TRBV23-1 falls under the ORF class, with uncertain function. The CDR3 spans 16 residues. The V gene lost 2 bases and the J gene lost 0 bases, with 14 bases spanning the gap. The CDR3 coding sequence is TGCGCCAGCAGTCAAAAGGTAGGATACTTCTCCTACGAGCAGTACTTC. Its translation: CASSQKVGYFSYEQYF.

The chain combines TRBV5-4 with TRBJ2-1; D is uncertain. This CDR3 has 12 amino acids. Germline lookup yields CDR1 SGHNT and CDR2 YYREEE (reference sequence). V was shortened by 0 bases and J by 5 bases, with 3 bases between the two germline ends. The CDR3 loop is CASSLGNNEQFF. CDR3 DNA: TGTGCCAGCAGCTTGGGTAACAATGAGCAGTTCTTC.

This clone has just a few counts. CDR3 nucleotides: TGCGCCAGCAGTGGACGTTTAGCATCCAATGAGCAGTTCTTC. Translated: CASSGRLASNEQFF. The gene calls are TRBV10-1 and TRBJ2-1; D ambiguous. CDR1 and CDR2 from the germline V gene are WNHNN and SYGVQD (reference sequence). V shed 4 bases and J shed 6 bases, with 13 bases lying between them. The CDR3 totals 14 residues.

The chain couples TRBV28 to TRBJ2-7; 12 positions agree with TRBD2. The length of the CDR3 is 15 residues. The germline V gene has CDR1 MDHEN and CDR2 SYDVKM. J lost 5 bases, V lost 6 bases, and 8 bases had no gene match. As DNA, the CDR3 is TGTGCCAGCAGCCCTATGACTAGCGGGAGCCACGAGCAGTACTTC. Translation gives CASSPMTSGSHEQYF.

The chain recombines TRBV7-9 with TRBJ2-5; 7 positions match TRBD1. The V gene end was trimmed by 2 bases and the J gene end by 6 bases; junction bases not matched to a gene: 3. This CDR3 is 13 amino acids long. Germline assignment: CDR1 SEHNR and CDR2 FQNEAQ (reference sequence). In DNA form, the CDR3 reads TGTGCCAGCAGCTTACCAGGGGGAAAGACCCAGTACTTC. As protein: CASSLPGGKTQYF.

This clone was seen only once. CDR3 bases: TGTGCCAGCTCACCGGGACAGCAAAACACCGGGGAGCTGTTTTTT. As protein: CASSPGQQNTGELFF. The V call is TRBV18, the J call TRBJ2-2, with 7 bases that match TRBD1. CDR1 and CDR2 (germline): KGHSH, LQKENI. The CDR3 runs to 15 residues. Trimming cost V 3 bases and J 2 bases; bases outside gene matches: 3. The full variable domain, with the rest looked up from reference TRBV18 and TRBJ2-2, is NAGVMQNPRHLVRRRGQEARLRCSPMKGHSHVYWYRQLPEEGLKFMVYLQKENIIDESGMPKERFSAEFPKEGPSILRIQQVVRGDSAAYFCASSPGQQNTGELFFGEGSRLTVL.

This clone was detected only once. The V gene is TRBV7-3, the J gene TRBJ1-1, with D possibly matching TRBD1 (6 bases). CDR3 length: 14 amino acids. CDR1 SGHTA and CDR2 FQGTGA come from the germline V gene. Trimming stripped 5 bases from V and 5 bases from J, with 15 bases between. The CDR3 sequence: CASSPSPGVTEAFF. DNA of the CDR3: TGTGCCAGCAGCCCCTCCCCAGGGGTTACTGAAGCTTTCTTT.

The chain links TRBV18 to TRBJ2-1, with TRBD2 matching over 8 bases. CDR3 length: 17 amino acids. V was pared by 2 bases and J by 4 bases, with 10 bases of the junction left unmatched. Germline V gives CDR1 KGHSH, CDR2 LQKENI. CDR3 DNA sequence: TGTGCCAGCTCACCAAGGGCGGGGGGCCCCATGTACAATGAGCAGTTCTTC. It yields the protein CASSPRAGGPMYNEQFF.

V is TRBV23-1 and J is TRBJ1-4; possible D gene TRBD1, 5 bases. TRBV23-1 is classed as an ORF, of uncertain function. The CDR3 loop spans 17 amino acids. V shed 6 bases and J shed 6 bases, with 23 bases lying between them. The CDR3 bases are TGCGCCAGCAGCCCTACCGGGACTTTTGTACGATATGAAAAACTGTTTTTT. As protein: CASSPTGTFVRYEKLFF.

A single count supports this clone. The V gene is TRBV4-3, the J gene TRBJ2-7, with no clear D. The CDR3 sequence is 14 residues long. Germline V gives CDR1 LGHNA, CDR2 YSLEER. The V gene lost 0 bases and the J gene lost 5 bases, with 11 bases spanning the gap. CDR3 sequence: CASSQDTPPHEQYF. CDR3 nucleotide sequence: TGCGCCAGCAGCCAAGATACACCGCCCCACGAGCAGTACTTC.

CDR3 sequence reads: CASSLRTGESYEQYF. DNA for the CDR3: TGTGCCAGCAGCTTACGGACAGGGGAGAGCTACGAGCAGTACTTC. The genes are TRBV7-2 and TRBJ2-7; 9 bases are a match to TRBD1. Trimming took 2 bases from V and 3 from J; bases not matched to a gene: 5. This CDR3 is built from 15 residues. Per germline, CDR1 SGHTA and CDR2 FQGNSA. The complete variable domain, with remaining parts taken from reference TRBV7-2 and TRBJ2-7, reads GAGVSQSPSNKVTEKGKDVELRCDPISGHTALYWYRQSLGQGLEFLIYFQGNSAPDKSGLPSDRFSAERTGGSVSTLTIQRTQQEDSAVYLCASSLRTGESYEQYFGPGTRLTVT.

The sample holds a few counts of this clone. The chain links TRBV19 to TRBJ1-5, with D perhaps TRBD1 (6 bases). Trimming removed 6 bases from V and 2 bases from J, with 14 bases in between. The germline V gene encodes CDR1 LNHDA and CDR2 SQIVND (reference sequence). This CDR3 is built from 15 residues. CDR3 DNA sequence: TGTGCCAGTAGAAAGGACAGCCGTGGCAATCAGCCCCAGCATTTT. This gives the protein CASRKDSRGNQPQHF.